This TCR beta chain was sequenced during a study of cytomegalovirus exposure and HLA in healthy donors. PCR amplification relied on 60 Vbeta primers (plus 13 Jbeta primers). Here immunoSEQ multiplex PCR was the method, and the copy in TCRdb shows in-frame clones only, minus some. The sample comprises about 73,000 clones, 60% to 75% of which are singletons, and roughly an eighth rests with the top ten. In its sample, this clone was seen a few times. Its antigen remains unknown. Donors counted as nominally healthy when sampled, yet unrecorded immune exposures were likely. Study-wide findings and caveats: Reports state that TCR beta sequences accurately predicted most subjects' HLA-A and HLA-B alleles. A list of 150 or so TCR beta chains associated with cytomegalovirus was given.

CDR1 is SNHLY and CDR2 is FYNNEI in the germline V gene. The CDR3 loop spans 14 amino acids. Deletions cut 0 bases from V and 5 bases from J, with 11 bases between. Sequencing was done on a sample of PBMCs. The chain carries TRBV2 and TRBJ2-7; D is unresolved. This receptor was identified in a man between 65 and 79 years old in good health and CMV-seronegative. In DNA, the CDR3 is TGTGCCAGCAGTGAAGCGCTTAGTGTGGACGAGCAGTACTTC. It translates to CASSEALSVDEQYF. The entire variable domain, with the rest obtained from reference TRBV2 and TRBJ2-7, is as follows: EPEVTQTPSHQVTQMGQEVILRCVPISNHLYFYWYRQILGQKVEFLVSFYNNEISEKSEIFDDQFSVERPDGSNFTLKIRSTKLEDSAMYFCASSEALSVDEQYFGPGTRLTVT.